The T cell receptor (beta chain) under discussion was sequenced for a study of shared clonotypes between healthy human individuals. General study results and limits: Lower generation probabilities were found for non-shared clonotypes than for those shared by all four donors. Richness estimates generally favored naive over memory subsets. The low donor count limited represented genetic and exposure-history diversity.

V was pared by 5 bases and J by 2 bases, with 13 bases between. Per the germline V gene, CDR1 is SEHNR and CDR2 is FQNEAQ (reference sequence). The CDR3 spans 14 residues. Roughly 33,000 T cell genomes, or roughly 180 ng DNA, went into the sorted-subset replicate PCRs. Profiled with immunoSEQ multiplex PCR; TCRdb holds only in-frame clones, not every one. The table records around 1.1 million clones, around 78% of them present only once. The table lists this clone with many counts. The antigen remains unidentified. This same CDR3 is encoded by further DNA sequences in the sample. This sequence originates from a man aged 18 to 29 in good health. Some clones in this sample may be carry-over from other donors' samples. The V gene is TRBV7-9, the J gene TRBJ2-7, with D perhaps TRBD1 (5 bases). The sample comprised memory CD4+ T cells from PBMCs. The subset: CD45RA-negative fraction. The CDR3 loop reads CASSATQGPYEQYF. The CDR3 DNA sequence: TGTGCCAGCAGCGCTACCCAGGGTCCCTACGAGCAGTACTTC.